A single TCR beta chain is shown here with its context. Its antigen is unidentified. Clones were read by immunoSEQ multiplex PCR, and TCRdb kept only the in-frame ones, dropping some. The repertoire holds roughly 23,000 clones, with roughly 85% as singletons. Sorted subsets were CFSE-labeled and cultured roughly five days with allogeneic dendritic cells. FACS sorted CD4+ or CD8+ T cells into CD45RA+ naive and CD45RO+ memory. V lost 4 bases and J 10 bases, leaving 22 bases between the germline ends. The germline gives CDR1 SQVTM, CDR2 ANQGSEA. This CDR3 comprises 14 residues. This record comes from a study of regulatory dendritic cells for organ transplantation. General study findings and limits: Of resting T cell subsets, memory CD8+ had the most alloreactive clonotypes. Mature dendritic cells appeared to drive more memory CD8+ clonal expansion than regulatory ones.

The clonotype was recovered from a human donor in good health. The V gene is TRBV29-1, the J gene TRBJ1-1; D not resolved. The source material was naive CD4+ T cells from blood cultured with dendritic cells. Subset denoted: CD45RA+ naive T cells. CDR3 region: CSVGIGVDVAGAFF. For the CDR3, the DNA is TGCAGCGTTGGGATCGGGGTAGACGTAGCTGGAGCTTTCTTT.